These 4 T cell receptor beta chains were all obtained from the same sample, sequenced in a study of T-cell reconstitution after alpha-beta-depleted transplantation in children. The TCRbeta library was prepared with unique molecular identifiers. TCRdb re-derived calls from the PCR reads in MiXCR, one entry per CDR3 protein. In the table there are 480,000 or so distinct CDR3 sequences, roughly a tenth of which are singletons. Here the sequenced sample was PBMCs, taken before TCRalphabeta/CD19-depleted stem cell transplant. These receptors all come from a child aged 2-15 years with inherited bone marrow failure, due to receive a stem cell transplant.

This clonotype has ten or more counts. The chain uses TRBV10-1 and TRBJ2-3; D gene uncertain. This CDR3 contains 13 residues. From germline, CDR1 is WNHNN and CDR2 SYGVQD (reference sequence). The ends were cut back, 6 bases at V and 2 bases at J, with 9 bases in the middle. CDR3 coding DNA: TGCGCCAGCAGCCTTAGTGCCACAGATACGCAGTATTTT. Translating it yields CASSLSATDTQYF.

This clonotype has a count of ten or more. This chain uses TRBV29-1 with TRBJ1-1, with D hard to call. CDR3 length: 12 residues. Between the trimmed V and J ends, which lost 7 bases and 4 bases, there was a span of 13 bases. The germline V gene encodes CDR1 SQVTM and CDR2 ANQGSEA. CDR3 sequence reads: CSALDPSTEAFF. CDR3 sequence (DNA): TGCAGCGCCCTGGACCCAAGCACTGAAGCTTTCTTT.

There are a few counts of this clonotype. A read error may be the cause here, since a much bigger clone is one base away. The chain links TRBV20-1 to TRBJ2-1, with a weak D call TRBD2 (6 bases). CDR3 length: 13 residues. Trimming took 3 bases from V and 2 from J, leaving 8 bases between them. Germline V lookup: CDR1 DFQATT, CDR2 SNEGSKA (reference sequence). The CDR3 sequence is CSASGSTYNEQFF. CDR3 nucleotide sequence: TGCAGTGCTAGCGGGAGCACCTACAATGAGCAGTTCTTC.

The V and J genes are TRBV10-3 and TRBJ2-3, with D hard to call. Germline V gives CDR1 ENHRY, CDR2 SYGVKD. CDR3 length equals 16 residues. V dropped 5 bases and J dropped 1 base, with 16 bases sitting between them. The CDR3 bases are TGTGCCATCAGTTCCTGGACGTCAGCTGGCACAGATACGCAGTATTTT. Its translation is CAISSWTSAGTDTQYF.